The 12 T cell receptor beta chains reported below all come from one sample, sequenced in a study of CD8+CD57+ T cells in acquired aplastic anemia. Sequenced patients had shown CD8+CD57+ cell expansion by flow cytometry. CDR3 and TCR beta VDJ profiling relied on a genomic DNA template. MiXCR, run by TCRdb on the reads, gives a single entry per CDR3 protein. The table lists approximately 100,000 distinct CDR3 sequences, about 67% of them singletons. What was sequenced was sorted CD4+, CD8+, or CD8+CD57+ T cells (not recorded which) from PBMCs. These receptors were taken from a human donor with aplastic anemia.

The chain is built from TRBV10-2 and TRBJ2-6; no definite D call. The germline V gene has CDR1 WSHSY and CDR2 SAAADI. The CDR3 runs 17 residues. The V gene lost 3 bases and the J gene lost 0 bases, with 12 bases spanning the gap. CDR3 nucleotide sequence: TGCGCCAGCAGTGATGAGCAGGTACGCTCTGGGGCCAACGTCCTGACTTTC. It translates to CASSDEQVRSGANVLTF.

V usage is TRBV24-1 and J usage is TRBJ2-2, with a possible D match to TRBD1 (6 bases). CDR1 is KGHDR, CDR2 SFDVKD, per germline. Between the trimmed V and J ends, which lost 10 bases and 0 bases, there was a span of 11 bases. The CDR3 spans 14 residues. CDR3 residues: CATASGANTGELFF. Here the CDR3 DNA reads TGTGCCACTGCATCAGGGGCGAACACCGGGGAGCTGTTTTTT.

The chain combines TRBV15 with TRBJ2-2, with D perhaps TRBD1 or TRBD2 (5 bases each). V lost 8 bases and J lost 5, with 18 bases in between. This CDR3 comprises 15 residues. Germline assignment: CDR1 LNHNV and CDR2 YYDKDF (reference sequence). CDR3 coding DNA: TGTGCCACCCTCCGGGGCCCCGCTGGGACCGGGGAGCTGTTTTTT. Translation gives CATLRGPAGTGELFF. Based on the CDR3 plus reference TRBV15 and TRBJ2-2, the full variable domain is DAMVIQNPRYQVTQFGKPVTLSCSQTLNHNVMYWYQQKSSQAPKLLFHYYDKDFNNEADTPDNFQSRRPNTSFCFLDIRSPGLGDTAMYLCATLRGPAGTGELFFGEGSRLTVL.

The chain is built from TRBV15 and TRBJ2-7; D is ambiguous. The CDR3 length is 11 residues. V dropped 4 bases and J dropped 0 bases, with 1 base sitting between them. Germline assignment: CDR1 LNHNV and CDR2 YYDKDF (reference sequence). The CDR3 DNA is TGTGCCACCAGCAACTCCTACGAGCAGTACTTC. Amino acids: CATSNSYEQYF.

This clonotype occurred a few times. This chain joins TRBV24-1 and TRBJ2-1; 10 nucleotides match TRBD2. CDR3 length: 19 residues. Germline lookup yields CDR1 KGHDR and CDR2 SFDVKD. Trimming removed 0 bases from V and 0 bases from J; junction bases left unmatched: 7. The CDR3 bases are TGTGCCACCAGTGATTTGGTCCCGGAGCGGGAGGGCTCCTACAATGAGCAGTTCTTC. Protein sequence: CATSDLVPEREGSYNEQFF.

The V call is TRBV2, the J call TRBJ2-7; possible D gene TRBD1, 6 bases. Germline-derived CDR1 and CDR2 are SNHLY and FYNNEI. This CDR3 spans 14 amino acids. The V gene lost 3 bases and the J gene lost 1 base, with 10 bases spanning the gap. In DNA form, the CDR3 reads TGTGCCAGCAGTGAGTTTCAGGGGTCCTACGAGCAGTACTTC. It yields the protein CASSEFQGSYEQYF.

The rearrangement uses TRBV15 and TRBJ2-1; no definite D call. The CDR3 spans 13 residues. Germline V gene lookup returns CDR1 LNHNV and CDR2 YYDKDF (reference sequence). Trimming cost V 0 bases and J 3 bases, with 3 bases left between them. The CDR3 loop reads CATSRDYYNEQFF. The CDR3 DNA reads TGTGCCACCAGCAGAGATTACTACAATGAGCAGTTCTTC. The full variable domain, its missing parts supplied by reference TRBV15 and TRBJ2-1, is DAMVIQNPRYQVTQFGKPVTLSCSQTLNHNVMYWYQQKSSQAPKLLFHYYDKDFNNEADTPDNFQSRRPNTSFCFLDIRSPGLGDTAMYLCATSRDYYNEQFFGPGTRLTVL.

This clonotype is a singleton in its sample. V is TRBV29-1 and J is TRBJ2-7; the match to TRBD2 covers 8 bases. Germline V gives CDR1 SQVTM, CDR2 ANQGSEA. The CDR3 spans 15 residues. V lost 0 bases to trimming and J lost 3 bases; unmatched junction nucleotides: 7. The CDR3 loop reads CSVEEAGGRLYEQYF. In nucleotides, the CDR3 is TGCAGCGTTGAAGAGGCTGGCGGGAGGCTCTACGAGCAGTACTTC.

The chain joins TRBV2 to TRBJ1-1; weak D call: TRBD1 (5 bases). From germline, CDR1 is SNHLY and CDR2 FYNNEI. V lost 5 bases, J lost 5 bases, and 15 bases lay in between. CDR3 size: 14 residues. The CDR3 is CASSLSRGRTEAFF. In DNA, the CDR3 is TGTGCCAGCAGTCTGTCAAGGGGCCGGACTGAAGCTTTCTTT.

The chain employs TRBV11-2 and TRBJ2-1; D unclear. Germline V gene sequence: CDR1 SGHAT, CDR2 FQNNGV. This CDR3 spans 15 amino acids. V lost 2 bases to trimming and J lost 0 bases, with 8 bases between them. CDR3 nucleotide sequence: TGTGCCAGCAGCTTATTTTCCAGCTCCTACAATGAGCAGTTCTTC. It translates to CASSLFSSSYNEQFF.

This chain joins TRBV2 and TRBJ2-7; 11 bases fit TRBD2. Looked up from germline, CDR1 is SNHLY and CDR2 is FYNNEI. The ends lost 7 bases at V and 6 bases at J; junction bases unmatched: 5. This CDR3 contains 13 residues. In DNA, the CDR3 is TGTGCCAGCACCAGGACTAGCGGGCTCGAGCAGTACTTC. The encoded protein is CASTRTSGLEQYF. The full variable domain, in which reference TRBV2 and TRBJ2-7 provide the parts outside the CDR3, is EPEVTQTPSHQVTQMGQEVILRCVPISNHLYFYWYRQILGQKVEFLVSFYNNEISEKSEIFDDQFSVERPDGSNFTLKIRSTKLEDSAMYFCASTRTSGLEQYFGPGTRLTVT.

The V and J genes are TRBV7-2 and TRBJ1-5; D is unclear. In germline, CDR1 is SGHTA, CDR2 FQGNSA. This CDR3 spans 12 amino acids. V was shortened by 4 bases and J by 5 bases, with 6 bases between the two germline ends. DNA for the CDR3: TGTGCCAGCAGCTCGCCATATCAGCCCCAGCATTTT. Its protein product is CASSSPYQPQHF.